Shown below are 14 T cell receptor beta chains from a single sample sequenced in a study of blood T cell repertoires in COVID-19. Generated by immunoSEQ multiplex PCR, the TCRdb table keeps only in-frame clones and is missing some. The sample yields 250,000 to 350,000 clones, around 88% seen once. The sample taken for sequencing was peripheral blood. The receptors stem from a man in his thirties or forties with acute or convalescent COVID-19.

This chain connects TRBV11-2 to TRBJ2-2; 11 bases line up with TRBD2. CDR1 is SGHAT, CDR2 FQNNGV, per germline. The CDR3 has 15 residues. The ends lost 5 bases at V and 7 bases at J; junction bases unmatched: 6. The CDR3 protein is CASSRSGRAYGELFF. The DNA for the CDR3 is TGTGCCAGCAGCCGTAGCGGGAGGGCTTACGGGGAGCTGTTTTTT.

V and J are TRBV12-5 and TRBJ2-1; 13 positions agree with TRBD2. The CDR3 loop spans 16 amino acids. CDR1 and CDR2 (germline): LGHNT, FRNRAP. J lost 5 bases, V lost 3 bases, and 4 bases had no gene match. DNA of the CDR3: TGTGCTAGTGGTTTAGAGGGACTAGCGGGAAACAATGAGCAGTTCTTC. Translating gives CASGLEGLAGNNEQFF.

The CDR3 protein is CASSQARGTETQYF. For the CDR3, the DNA is TGCGCCAGCAGCCAAGCCAGGGGGACAGAGACCCAGTACTTC. The chain joins TRBV4-1 to TRBJ2-5; 7 bases map to TRBD1. This CDR3 spans 14 amino acids. Per the germline V gene, CDR1 is MGHRA and CDR2 is YSYEKL. The V gene end was trimmed by 1 base and the J gene end by 4 bases; junction bases not matched to a gene: 3.

The genes are TRBV6-6 and TRBJ1-6; 9 bases line up with TRBD1. Germline trimming cut 6 bases from V and 8 bases from J; bases unmatched to any gene: 2. The CDR3 extends over 13 amino acids. Germline V gives CDR1 MNHNY, CDR2 SVGAGI (reference sequence). The CDR3 DNA reads TGTGCCAGCAGACAGGGGGCGGATTCACCCCTCCACTTT. This codes for CASRQGADSPLHF.

The chain combines TRBV29-1 with TRBJ1-3; D gene ambiguous. The CDR3 covers 14 residues. V gave up 7 bases and J gave up 0 bases, with 13 bases separating them. CDR1 is SQVTM, CDR2 ANQGSEA, per germline. CDR3 nucleotides: TGCAGCGCCTCAGAATACCTCTCTGGAAACACCATATATTTT. Translating it yields CSASEYLSGNTIYF.

The chain combines TRBV3-1 (or the pseudogene TRBV3-2) with TRBJ1-1; maybe TRBD1 (5 bases). Trimming removed 9 bases at V and 9 bases at J, with 17 bases between. Germline V CDR1 and CDR2: LGHDT, YNNKEL (reference sequence). There are 12 residues in the CDR3. This chain's CDR3 is CASRGGGTKAFF. As DNA, the CDR3 is TGTGCCAGTCGGGGAGGTGGGACTAAAGCTTTCTTT.

This clone was recorded once. The chain combines TRBV6-6 with TRBJ2-1, with TRBD2 identical over 11 bases. There are 15 residues in the CDR3. CDR1 is MNHNY and CDR2 is SVGAGI in the germline V gene (reference sequence). V trimming: 4 bases; J trimming: 6 bases; junction bases outside the gene matches: 5. The CDR3 DNA reads as TGTGCCAGCAGTTCGTGGCTAGCGGGGGGCAATGAGCAGTTCTTC. Translating it yields CASSSWLAGGNEQFF.

This chain links TRBV6-5 with TRBJ2-1; 8 bases agree with TRBD1. The CDR3 spans 15 residues. Germline V gene data show CDR1 as MNHEY and CDR2 as SVGAGI. V trimming: 7 bases; J trimming: 8 bases; junction bases outside the gene matches: 13. The CDR3 region has the DNA TGTGCCAGCAAGCTACAGCCAGGGGGCGCGTATGAGCAGTTCTTC. Protein: CASKLQPGGAYEQFF.

V gene TRBV12-3 or TRBV12-4 combines with J gene TRBJ1-5; D uncertain. Trimming took 6 bases from V and 1 from J, leaving 4 bases between them. This CDR3 comprises 12 residues. In DNA form, the CDR3 reads TGTGCCAGCAGCCCGAGCAATCAGCCCCAGCATTTT. Residues: CASSPSNQPQHF.

This chain links TRBV27 with TRBJ1-1; 7 nucleotides match TRBD1. V shed 5 bases and J 1 base; nucleotides not matched to a gene: 7. The CDR3 is 15 amino acids. CDR1 MNHEY and CDR2 SMNVEV come from the germline V gene (reference sequence). The CDR3 is CASSPRGPGNTEAFF. CDR3 sequence (DNA): TGTGCCAGCAGTCCAAGGGGGCCAGGGAACACTGAAGCTTTCTTT.

This clone was found once. The chain carries TRBV10-2 and TRBJ2-3; weak D call: TRBD2 (6 bases). V lost 6 bases to trimming and J lost 10 bases, with 17 bases between them. Germline CDR1 and CDR2: WSHSY and SAAADI. The CDR3 consists of 13 residues. In DNA form, the CDR3 reads TGCGCCAGCAGACCCGGGACTGGGATGGCGCAGTATTTT. Amino acids: CASRPGTGMAQYF.

CDR3 sequence (DNA): TGTGCCAGCAGCTCCCCTACCGAAGACTCTGGAAACACCATATATTTT. It codes for CASSSPTEDSGNTIYF. This rearrangement joins TRBV5-4 to TRBJ1-3; D ambiguous. The CDR3 covers 16 residues. Trimming pared 3 bases from V and 0 bases from J, leaving 13 bases between. Looked up from germline, CDR1 is SGHNT and CDR2 is YYREEE (reference sequence).

This clone was observed once. The chain combines TRBV28 with TRBJ1-1; D uncertain. Germline V gene sequence: CDR1 MDHEN, CDR2 SYDVKM. This CDR3 spans 13 amino acids. Trimming removed 2 bases from V and 0 bases from J, with 4 bases in between. The CDR3 DNA reads TGTGCCAGCAGTTTACGGGTGAACACTGAAGCTTTCTTT. Protein sequence: CASSLRVNTEAFF.

This clone was seen just once. The chain carries TRBV19 and TRBJ2-7; 7 bases agree with TRBD1. This CDR3 comprises 13 residues. J gave up 7 bases and V 3 bases, and 6 bases lay outside the gene matches. CDR1 is LNHDA and CDR2 is SQIVND in the germline V gene (reference sequence). The DNA for the CDR3 is TGTGCCAGTAGTATCAGACAGGGAGAGGAGCAGTACTTC. Amino acids: CASSIRQGEEQYF.